Sequencing of this TCR beta chain was carried out in a study of control samples from healthy donors and cancer patients. Germline V gene lookup returns CDR1 SNHLY and CDR2 FYNNEI. Deletions cut 3 bases from V and 6 bases from J, with 15 bases between. This CDR3 spans 15 amino acids. The data were produced by immunoSEQ multiplex PCR, yet TCRdb's version contains in-frame clones alone and is incomplete. The table has fewer than 85,000 clones, about nine tenths seen once. Sequenced sample: blood. V is TRBV2 and J is TRBJ1-5, with a tentative D call TRBD1 (6 bases). The sequence came from a man aged 25-45 years in good health. CDR3 coding DNA: TGTGCCAGCAGTGACCGGGGGCTTATTACTCAGCCCCAGCATTTT. Translating gives CASSDRGLITQPQHF.